The 3 T cell receptor beta chains below all came from one sample that was sequenced in a study of cytomegalovirus exposure and HLA in healthy donors. Researchers ran the PCR with 60 Vbeta and 13 Jbeta primers. Assay: immunoSEQ multiplex PCR; the TCRdb copy retains only in-frame clones and omits some. The repertoire holds 120,000 to 150,000 clones, with roughly 73% as singletons. Sequencing was performed on PBMCs. The origin of the receptors is a man aged 40-50 years in good health and CMV-seronegative.

The chain combines TRBV6-4 with TRBJ1-1; D gene unclear. The CDR3 consists of 12 residues. Trimming shortened V by 4 bases and J by 1 base, and 4 bases separated the two germline ends. The germline gives CDR1 MRHNA, CDR2 SNTAGT. CDR3 loop: CASSARNTEAFF. CDR3 nucleotides: TGTGCCAGCAGTGCGCGGAACACTGAAGCTTTCTTT.

The J gene is TRBJ2-5, the V gene TRBV5-1; the D gene is possibly TRBD1 (7 bases). V was clipped by 0 bases and J by 5 bases, with 20 bases between them. The CDR3 is 17 amino acids. The germline V gene encodes CDR1 SGHRS and CDR2 YFSETQ. This CDR3 reads CASSLANGGGSGETQYF. DNA of the CDR3: TGCGCCAGCAGCTTGGCAAACGGAGGGGGCTCCGGGGAGACCCAGTACTTC.

The chain carries TRBV2 and TRBJ2-5; 8 nucleotides align to TRBD1. Near its end, the DNA agrees better with TRBJ2-7, so the J call may be wrong. Germline V CDR1 and CDR2: SNHLY, FYNNEI. The CDR3 is made up of 15 amino acids. CDR3 in DNA: TGTGCCAGCAGACAAGACAGGGGAAGGTCCTACGAGCAGTACTTC. Encoded protein: CASRQDRGRSYEQYF.